One sample yielded the 9 T cell receptor beta chains listed below, sequenced in a study of CD8 T cells in Susac syndrome. Random hexamers were used to reverse transcribe an amount of about 0.45 to 1 ug RNA. MiXCR, applied by TCRdb to the immunoSEQ multiplex PCR reads, yields one record per CDR3 protein. Here the sample spans 300,000 or so distinct CDR3 sequences, around 90% being singletons. Sequencing was done on a sample of CD4+ T cells from PBMCs. The receptors here all came from a human donor with multiple sclerosis.

The chain joins TRBV7-9 to TRBJ1-1, with D tentatively TRBD1 (5 bases). The germline CDR1 and CDR2 sequences are SEHNR and FQNEAQ (reference sequence). CDR3 size: 13 residues. V was shortened by 2 bases and J by 8 bases, with 12 bases between the two germline ends. CDR3 in DNA: TGTGCCAGCAGCTTAATACCAGGGTCAGAAGCTTTCTTT. This translates into CASSLIPGSEAFF.

The count of this clonotype is one. Germline and junction disagree at one end, which may indicate a read error. The gene calls are TRBV11-2 and TRBJ2-7, with 7 bases identical to TRBD2. From germline, CDR1 is SGHAT and CDR2 FQNNGV. This CDR3 spans 16 amino acids. Written as DNA, the CDR3 is TGTGCCGGCAGCCCCCAGGCGGGAGCGGGTCGTTACGAGCAGTACTTC. Its translation is CAGSPQAGAGRYEQYF.

The genes are TRBV6-2 or TRBV6-3 and TRBJ1-2, with D perhaps matching TRBD1 (6 bases). This CDR3 region has 14 residues. Between the trimmed V and J ends, which lost 2 bases and 7 bases, there was a span of 14 bases. Germline V gene data show CDR1 as MNHEY and CDR2 as SVGEGT. CDR3 protein: CASSYGQSLSGYTF. As DNA, the CDR3 is TGTGCCAGCAGTTACGGACAGTCGCTCTCTGGCTACACCTTC.

This chain joins TRBV2 and TRBJ1-6; no definite D call. The CDR3 is 13 amino acids. CDR1 and CDR2 (germline): SNHLY, FYNNEI. The V and J ends lost 4 bases and 7 bases respectively, with 8 bases between them. In DNA, the CDR3 is TGTGCCAGCAGTGCTTCGATCAATTCACCCCTCCACTTT. This encodes CASSASINSPLHF.

The CDR3 sequence: CATSDPGQPQHF. The CDR3 DNA is TGTGCCACCAGTGACCCAGGACAGCCCCAGCATTTT. J is TRBJ1-5 and V is TRBV24-1; D uncertain. V shed 4 bases and J shed 7 bases, with 7 bases lying between them. CDR3 length: 12 residues. Germline assignment: CDR1 KGHDR and CDR2 SFDVKD.

V gene TRBV3-1 combines with J gene TRBJ2-6; D gene unclear. The CDR3 totals 16 residues. CDR1 and CDR2 (germline): LGHDT, YNNKEL (reference sequence). Trimming stripped 3 bases from V and 2 bases from J, with 11 bases between. The CDR3 sequence: CASSHPRFAGANVLTF. CDR3 in DNA: TGTGCCAGCAGCCACCCCAGGTTTGCTGGGGCCAACGTCCTGACTTTC.

This chain joins TRBV10-1 and TRBJ1-1; 8 positions match TRBD1. J lost 5 bases, V lost 6 bases, and 5 bases had no gene match. The CDR3 has 13 residues. Germline lookup yields CDR1 WNHNN and CDR2 SYGVQD (reference sequence). CDR3 sequence reads: CASRANRGTEAFF. DNA for the CDR3: TGCGCCAGCAGGGCCAACAGGGGGACTGAAGCTTTCTTT.

The V gene is TRBV5-1, the J gene TRBJ1-4; D is ambiguous. Deletions cut 4 bases from V and 0 bases from J, with 7 bases between. The CDR3 has 14 residues. Germline V lookup: CDR1 SGHRS, CDR2 YFSETQ. CDR3 DNA: TGCGCCAGCAGCCAGGCGACAACTAATGAAAAACTGTTTTTT. The encoded protein is CASSQATTNEKLFF. Full variable domain (outside the CDR3, taken from reference TRBV5-1 and TRBJ1-4): KAGVTQTPRYLIKTRGQQVTLSCSPISGHRSVSWYQQTPGQGLQFLFEYFSETQRNKGNFPGRFSGRQFSNSRSEMNVSTLELGDSALYLCASSQATTNEKLFFGSGTQLSVL.

This clonotype was observed a handful of times. The rearrangement joins TRBV3-1 to TRBJ2-7; 16 bases align to TRBD2. CDR3 length: 18 amino acids. V lost 3 bases and J lost 3; bases outside the gene matches: 8. The V gene's germline CDR1 is LGHDT and CDR2 YNNKEL (reference sequence). The CDR3 protein is CASSQLPGLAGGIYEQYF. CDR3 nucleotides: TGTGCCAGCAGCCAGCTTCCGGGACTAGCGGGAGGGATCTACGAGCAGTACTTC.